A single sample is the source of the 26 T cell receptor beta chains below, sequenced in a study of shared clonotypes between healthy human individuals. Sequencing used immunoSEQ multiplex PCR; TCRdb keeps in-frame clones, though not all of them. The sample holds over a million clones; more than 75% are singletons and the top ten take roughly 0.62%. What was sequenced was memory CD4+ T cells from PBMCs. Subset in this sample: CD45RA-negative fraction. Receptor source: a young man in good health. Some clones in this sample may be carry-over from other donors' samples.

This clone was counted a single time. The chain has TRBV30 and TRBJ2-1, with 15 nucleotides matching TRBD2. Per the germline V gene, CDR1 is GTSNPN and CDR2 is SVGIG (reference sequence). This CDR3 comprises 17 residues. Trimming removed 0 bases from V and 10 bases from J; junction bases left unmatched: 10. CDR3 DNA: TGTGCCTGGAGTGTTGGTTGGACTAGCGGGAGGGCCGGGGAGCAGTTCTTC. This sequence encodes CAWSVGWTSGRAGEQFF. Drawing the rest from reference TRBV30 and TRBJ2-1, the complete variable domain is SQTIHQWPATLVQPVGSPLSLECTVEGTSNPNLYWYRQAAGRGLQLLFYSVGIGQISSEVPQNLSASRPQDRQFILSSKKLLLSDSGFYLCAWSVGWTSGRAGEQFFGPGTRLTVL.

The rearrangement links TRBV5-4 to TRBJ2-7; 10 nucleotides match TRBD2. CDR1 and CDR2 from the germline V gene are SGHNT and YYREEE (reference sequence). With 3 bases clipped from V and 6 bases from J, the junction kept 6 bases outside the gene matches. The CDR3 is made up of 14 amino acids. DNA for the CDR3: TGTGCCAGCAGCTCCGGACTAGCGGCAAGCGAGCAGTACTTC. This translates into CASSSGLAASEQYF.

The V call is TRBV19, the J call TRBJ1-2, with a tentative D call TRBD1 (5 bases). This CDR3 spans 15 amino acids. Trimming stripped 4 bases from V and 8 bases from J, with 20 bases between. CDR1 and CDR2 (germline): LNHDA, SQIVND (reference sequence). CDR3 residues: CASSTADVGVYGYTF. CDR3 in DNA: TGTGCCAGTAGTACTGCCGACGTGGGGGTATACGGCTACACCTTC.

The chain recombines TRBV27 with TRBJ2-3; D remains unclear. CDR1 and CDR2 from the germline V gene are MNHEY and SMNVEV (reference sequence). This CDR3 contains 14 residues. Trimming shortened V by 4 bases and J by 2 bases, and 10 bases separated the two germline ends. The CDR3 loop is CASSSNPNTDTQYF. CDR3 nucleotide sequence: TGTGCCAGCAGTTCCAATCCGAACACAGATACGCAGTATTTT.

V gene TRBV2 combines with J gene TRBJ2-7, with 7 bases identical to TRBD1. Germline V lookup: CDR1 SNHLY, CDR2 FYNNEI. The CDR3 runs 15 residues. Trimming cost V 5 bases and J 4 bases; bases outside gene matches: 11. CDR3 nucleotide sequence: TGTGCCAGCAGTCCATTAGGGACAGTACCTTACGAGCAGTACTTC. Its protein is CASSPLGTVPYEQYF.

V usage is TRBV7-8 and J usage is TRBJ2-7; D tentatively reads TRBD1 or TRBD2 (6 bases each). Trimming took 5 bases from V and 1 from J, leaving 18 bases between them. The CDR3 loop spans 16 amino acids. Germline-derived CDR1 and CDR2 are SGHVS and FQNEAQ. The CDR3 DNA is TGTGCCAGCAGCCCTTGGGGGCGGGACCTTTCCTACGAGCAGTACTTC. Translating it yields CASSPWGRDLSYEQYF.

CDR3 nucleotide sequence: TGTGCCTCGCACAGGATCAACTATGGCTACACCTTC. Translating it yields CASHRINYGYTF. The rearrangement joins TRBV19 to TRBJ1-2; tentative D call: TRBD1 (5 bases). The CDR3 has 12 amino acids. Germline CDR1 and CDR2: LNHDA and SQIVND (reference sequence). V was trimmed by 11 bases and J by 2 bases, leaving 12 bases between them. The full variable domain, completed using reference TRBV19 and TRBJ1-2, is DGGITQSPKYLFRKEGQNVTLSCEQNLNHDAMYWYRQDPGQGLRLIYYSQIVNDFQKGDIAEGYSVSREKKESFPLTVTSAQKNPTAFYLCASHRINYGYTFGSGTRLTVV.

V is TRBV5-1 and J is TRBJ2-7; 7 bases are shared with TRBD1. CDR1 and CDR2 from the germline V gene are SGHRS and YFSETQ. There are 14 residues in the CDR3. V was pared by 0 bases and J by 6 bases, with 6 bases of the junction left unmatched. The CDR3 sequence is CASSLGGQRIEQYF. The CDR3 DNA reads TGCGCCAGCAGCTTGGGGGGACAGCGGATCGAGCAGTACTTC.

The chain couples TRBV28 to TRBJ1-1; a possible D gene is TRBD1 (5 bases). Germline V gene data show CDR1 as MDHEN and CDR2 as SYDVKM. Deletions cut 1 base from V and 1 base from J, with 13 bases between. The CDR3 is 16 amino acids. DNA of the CDR3: TGTGCCAGCAGTTTATTAGGGCGGGGCCAGAACACTGAAGCTTTCTTT. It specifies CASSLLGRGQNTEAFF.

The chain employs TRBV5-6 and TRBJ2-7; 10 bases are shared with TRBD2. The V gene's germline CDR1 is SGHDT and CDR2 YYEEEE. The CDR3 extends over 16 amino acids. V shed 5 bases and J 3 bases; nucleotides not matched to a gene: 11. Written as DNA, the CDR3 is TGTGCCAGCAGTCCCCTCGCCTTAGCGGGAGGCTACGAGCAGTACTTC. This encodes CASSPLALAGGYEQYF. The full variable domain, completed using reference TRBV5-6 and TRBJ2-7, is DAGVTQSPTHLIKTRGQQVTLRCSPKSGHDTVSWYQQALGQGPQFIFQYYEEEERQRGNFPDRFSGHQFPNYSSELNVNALLLGDSALYLCASSPLALAGGYEQYFGPGTRLTVT.

As concerns this clone: The sample carries other DNA sequences with the same CDR3. The genes are TRBV9 and TRBJ2-5; D gene ambiguous. Trimming stripped 2 bases from V and 2 bases from J, with 7 bases between. CDR3 length: 13 amino acids. Germline CDR1 is SGDLS and CDR2 is YYNGEE. CDR3 in amino acids: CASSVGHQETQYF. CDR3 sequence (DNA): TGTGCCAGCAGCGTCGGGCATCAAGAGACCCAGTACTTC.

This chain joins TRBV7-9 and TRBJ2-1; D remains unclear. V lost 2 bases, J lost 6 bases, and 8 bases lay in between. This CDR3 region has 13 residues. CDR1 and CDR2 (germline): SEHNR, FQNEAQ (reference sequence). CDR3 nucleotide sequence: TGTGCCAGCAGCTTATGGCTAGTCAATGAGCAGTTCTTC. Protein: CASSLWLVNEQFF.

On this clone: The junction departs from germline at one end; a sequencing error may be responsible. The rearrangement uses TRBV28 and TRBJ2-1; 9 bases agree with TRBD2. Germline V lookup: CDR1 MDHEN, CDR2 SYDVKM. The CDR3 contains 15 residues. CDR3 amino acids: CASSLGREGRPSSVF. The CDR3 DNA sequence: TGTGCCAGCAGTTTAGGGCGGGAGGGGAGGCCTTCGTCCGTCTTC.

There are a few counts of this clone. This rearrangement joins TRBV18 to TRBJ1-4; 8 bases align to TRBD1. Germline loops: CDR1 KGHSH, CDR2 LQKENI. V shed 4 bases, J shed 4 bases, and the junction held 8 bases outside the gene matches. This CDR3 comprises 16 residues. CDR3 nucleotide sequence: TGTGCCAGCTCACGGTCCAGGGGGCGGTTTAATGAAAAACTGTTTTTT. Translating it yields CASSRSRGRFNEKLFF.

J is TRBJ1-3 and V is TRBV2; D ambiguous. The CDR3 loop spans 14 amino acids. Trimming removed 1 base from V and 4 bases from J, with 8 bases in between. Germline V CDR1 and CDR2: SNHLY, FYNNEI. CDR3 nucleotide sequence: TGTGCCAGCAGTGAAGGTCTCTACGGAAACACCATATATTTT. Translated: CASSEGLYGNTIYF. Combining the CDR3 with reference TRBV2 and TRBJ1-3 gives the whole variable domain EPEVTQTPSHQVTQMGQEVILRCVPISNHLYFYWYRQILGQKVEFLVSFYNNEISEKSEIFDDQFSVERPDGSNFTLKIRSTKLEDSAMYFCASSEGLYGNTIYFGEGSWLTVV.

The gene calls are TRBV28 and TRBJ2-5, with a weak D call TRBD1 (6 bases). Germline CDR1 is MDHEN and CDR2 is SYDVKM. The V and J ends lost 5 bases and 3 bases respectively, with 19 bases between them. The CDR3 extends over 16 amino acids. The CDR3 nucleotides are TGTGCCAGCAGTCCCTTGGTCTGGGCAGGGGAAGAGACCCAGTACTTC. Translating it yields CASSPLVWAGEETQYF.

The genes are TRBV2 and TRBJ2-1; D is undetermined. The V end was cut by 5 bases, the J end by 0 bases, with 11 bases between. This CDR3 has 15 amino acids. Germline V CDR1 and CDR2: SNHLY, FYNNEI. As DNA, the CDR3 is TGTGCCAGCAGTTTCGCCCTTAGCTCCTACAATGAGCAGTTCTTC. As protein: CASSFALSSYNEQFF.

The rearrangement joins TRBV5-8 to TRBJ2-3; 7 bases match TRBD1. CDR1 and CDR2 (germline): SGHTS, YDEGEE. Unmatched junction bases numbered 9, after V lost 4 bases and J lost 1 base. CDR3 length: 16 residues. CDR3 coding DNA: TGTGCCAGCAGCCCTCTCCGGACAGGAGGCACAGATACGCAGTATTTT. Protein product: CASSPLRTGGTDTQYF. Looking up the rest from reference TRBV5-8 and TRBJ2-3 gives the full variable domain: EAGVTQSPTHLIKTRGQQATLRCSPISGHTSVYWYQQALGLGLQFLLWYDEGEERNRGNFPPRFSGRQFPNYSSELNVNALELEDSALYLCASSPLRTGGTDTQYFGPGTRLTVL.

This clone was counted at least ten times. The chain joins TRBV28 to TRBJ1-2, with 9 positions matching TRBD1. Germline CDR1 and CDR2: MDHEN and SYDVKM. The CDR3 is 16 amino acids. V dropped 5 bases and J dropped 7; count of bases not matched to a gene: 14. The CDR3 region has the DNA TGTGCCAGCAGTCGTCCCGGGACAGGGTTGAAGGGTGGCTACACCTTC. Translation: CASSRPGTGLKGGYTF.

Written as DNA, the CDR3 is TGTGCCAGCAGCCTAAGCTGGGACACTGAAGCTTTCTTT. It translates to CASSLSWDTEAFF. The genes are TRBV7-7 and TRBJ1-1, with D unclear. Germline CDR1 and CDR2: SSHAT and FNYEAQ (reference sequence). V was shortened by 5 bases and J by 3 bases, with 10 bases between the two germline ends. The CDR3 runs 13 residues.

This rearrangement joins TRBV27 to TRBJ1-2; 8 positions match TRBD1. This CDR3 is 14 amino acids long. Germline V gene data show CDR1 as MNHEY and CDR2 as SMNVEV (reference sequence). The trim removed 6 bases at V and 4 bases at J, leaving 7 bases unmatched. The CDR3 DNA reads as TGTGCCAGCAGCCGTCAGGGGGCCGGCTATGGCTACACCTTC. Translation gives CASSRQGAGYGYTF.

This rearrangement joins TRBV1 to TRBJ2-7; TRBD2 is taken as the D call from the table, unchecked against the DNA. TRBV1 is annotated as a pseudogene. The CDR3 consists of 17 residues. The CDR3 here is CTSSPLQLVAKYYEQYF. The DNA for the CDR3 is TGCACCAGCAGCCCGCTGCAGCTGGTAGCAAAGTACTACGAGCAGTACTTC.

This clone was counted a few times. This same CDR3 is encoded by further DNA sequences in the sample. The chain recombines TRBV7-9 with TRBJ1-5; no definite D call. The V end was cut by 3 bases, the J end by 5 bases, with 8 bases between. The germline CDR1 and CDR2 sequences are SEHNR and FQNEAQ (reference sequence). This CDR3 spans 13 amino acids. CDR3 protein: CASSLSGDQPQHF. In DNA, the CDR3 is TGTGCCAGCAGCTTGAGTGGAGATCAGCCCCAGCATTTT.

The chain joins TRBV28 to TRBJ1-3; D gene unclear. The CDR3 has 14 residues. The V end lost 7 bases, the J end lost 0 bases, and 10 bases lay between the germline ends. Germline V gives CDR1 MDHEN, CDR2 SYDVKM. CDR3 coding DNA: TGTGCCAGCATTCGTACCAGCTCTGGAAACACCATATATTTT. Its translation is CASIRTSSGNTIYF.

The CDR3 nucleotides read TGTGCCAGCTTTATGAGTTGGGCTAGCGGGAGACGGGAGACCCAGTACTTC. Protein sequence: CASFMSWASGRRETQYF. The rearrangement links TRBV5-4 to TRBJ2-5, with 10 bases matching TRBD2. The J segment lost 5 bases and the V segment lost 7 bases, leaving 17 bases of the junction unmatched. CDR3 size: 17 residues. Germline values: CDR1 SGHNT, CDR2 YYREEE (reference sequence).

This clone was picked up one time. This may come from a read error, since a much larger clone is one base off. Other DNA variants within this sample encode the same CDR3. The chain links TRBV9 to TRBJ2-5; 8 nucleotides match TRBD2. The CDR3 has 16 amino acids. V lost 0 bases to trimming and J lost 1 base; unmatched junction nucleotides: 5. Per germline, CDR1 SGDLS and CDR2 YYNGEE. Here the CDR3 DNA reads TGTGCCAGCAGCGTAGGGGCTAGCGGGTCCCAAGAGACCCAGTACTTC. This encodes CASSVGASGSQETQYF.